The rows below give T cell receptor beta chains drawn from one sample of a study of T cell responses to AZD1222 COVID-19 vaccine. The method was immunoSEQ multiplex PCR; TCRdb's version includes in-frame clones alone and lacks a portion of them. Of approximately 130,000 clones detected, 93% appear once; the ten largest clones hold more than 0.7%. The sequencing used peripheral blood, collected on day 0 of AZD1222 vaccination. The source of these receptors is an adult in good health. Each CDR3 is given with its conserved first and last residue. The D gene is left open where the match is weak. Clone size is given for some rows only: seen once, a few or many times, or a class if the clone is expanded.

J,size,length,V,D,DNA,CDR3
TRBJ1-1,-,13,TRBV5-1,-,TGCGCCAGCAGCTTGGCCCCCAGCACTGAAGCTTTCTTT,CASSLAPSTEAFF
TRBJ1-1,-,11,TRBV5-8,-,TGTGCCAGCAGCTTGGCCAGAAGAGCTTTCTTT,CASSLARRAFF
TRBJ2-3,-,16,TRBV4-1,TRBD2,TGCGCCAGCAGCCAAATCGCTAGCGGGGGCGTAGATACGCAGTATTTT,CASSQIASGGVDTQYF
TRBJ2-3,-,14,TRBV5-4,TRBD1,TGTGCCAGCAGCTCAGGGGGTGGCACAGATACGCAGTATTTT,CASSSGGGTDTQYF
TRBJ2-3,-,11,TRBV6-6,-,TGTGCCAACGGGGACACAGATACGCAGTATTTT,CANGDTDTQYF
TRBJ2-5,-,15,TRBV7-2,-,TGTGCCAGCAGCTTAGGCGGGGGCCCCCAAGAGACCCAGTACTTC,CASSLGGGPQETQYF
TRBJ1-6,-,13,TRBV18,-,TGTGCCAGCTCGGAGGTGGAGCGATCACCCCTCCACTTT,CASSEVERSPLHF
TRBJ1-2,-,11,TRBV29-1,-,TGCAGCGTCAGGGGCCCGGGGGGCTACACCTTC,CSVRGPGGYTF
TRBJ1-2,-,14,TRBV29-1,-,TGCAGCGTTGACGGACAGCCACCTAACTATGGCTACACCTTC,CSVDGQPPNYGYTF
TRBJ2-1,-,11,TRBV2,-,TGTGCCAGCATGTGGGGCAATGAGCAGTTCTTC,CASMWGNEQFF
TRBJ1-2,once,14,TRBV7-2,TRBD1,TGTGCCAGCAGCGTCACAGGGGGCGACTATGGCTACACCTTC,CASSVTGGDYGYTF
TRBJ1-3,-,18,TRBV19,-,TGTGCCAGTAGTATAGCCCCGGGCCGCGGGGTCTCTGGAAACACCATATATTTT,CASSIAPGRGVSGNTIYF
TRBJ1-1,-,12,TRBV2,-,TGTGCCAGCAGTGACTGGAACACTGAAGCTTTCTTT,CASSDWNTEAFF
TRBJ1-1,-,17,TRBV7-9,TRBD1,TGTGCCAGCAGCCAAATTCCGGGACAGGGCTTCAACACTGAAGCTTTCTTT,CASSQIPGQGFNTEAFF
TRBJ1-3,-,14,TRBV6-2/TRBV6-3,-,TGTGCCAGCAGTTATGAAGTGAATGGAAACACCATATATTTT,CASSYEVNGNTIYF
TRBJ1-2,-,16,TRBV4-1,TRBD1,TGCGCCAGCAGCCAAGATCAAAGGACAGGGGCCTATGGCTACACCTTC,CASSQDQRTGAYGYTF
TRBJ1-1,-,13,TRBV9,-,TGTGCCAGCAGCGTAGGTTCGGCAGGAAGAGCTTTCTTT,CASSVGSAGRAFF
TRBJ2-2,-,15,TRBV7-3,-,TGTGCCAGCAGCTCTTCAACCCCAGCCACCGGGGAGCTGTTTTTT,CASSSSTPATGELFF
TRBJ1-1,-,15,TRBV27,TRBD1,TGTGCCAGCAGTTTATTTGCAGGGGGAGAAACTGAAGCTTTCTTT,CASSLFAGGETEAFF
TRBJ1-2,-,15,TRBV5-6,TRBD1,TGTGCCAGCAGCTCCGGGACAGGGGAGGGCTATGGCTACACCTTC,CASSSGTGEGYGYTF
TRBJ1-6,-,17,TRBV5-8,TRBD1,TGTGCCAGCAGCACCCATCCGACAGGGGTAGGTGTTTCACCCCTCCACTTT,CASSTHPTGVGVSPLHF
TRBJ1-2,-,12,TRBV29-1,TRBD1,TGCAGCGTAACAGGGGGCGCATATGGCTACACCTTC,CSVTGGAYGYTF
TRBJ1-5,-,14,TRBV19,-,TGTGCCAGTAATCGACGGACAGACAATCAGCCCCAGCATTTT,CASNRRTDNQPQHF
TRBJ1-2,once,14,TRBV19,-,TGTGCCAGTAGTCCCTGGACGGAGGAGGGGGGCTACACCTTC,CASSPWTEEGGYTF
TRBJ1-3,-,16,TRBV15,-,TGTGCCACCAGCAGAGATTGGGGGGCGACTGGAAACACCATATATTTT,CATSRDWGATGNTIYF
TRBJ2-5,-,15,TRBV5-4,TRBD2,TGTGCCAGCAGCCTTAGCGGGGGGATTTTCGGGACCCAGTACTTC,CASSLSGGIFGTQYF
TRBJ2-5,-,11,TRBV20-1,-,TGCAGTGCTAGCCGGGCGGAGACCCAGTACTTC,CSASRAETQYF
TRBJ1-3,-,14,TRBV6-2/TRBV6-3,TRBD1,TGTGCCAGCAGTCCGGGACAGGGTGGAAACACCATATATTTT,CASSPGQGGNTIYF
TRBJ1-4,once,14,TRBV13,-,TGTGCCAGCAGCGGACAGACAACTAATGAAAAACTGTTTTTT,CASSGQTTNEKLFF
TRBJ1-3,-,16,TRBV6-1,-,TGTGCCAGCAGTGAAATCAGGGGCTCGTACGGAAACACCATATATTTT,CASSEIRGSYGNTIYF
TRBJ2-4,few,16,TRBV11-2,TRBD1,TGTGCCAGCAGCCCAAACAGGGGGCAGGCCAAAAACATTCAGTACTTC,CASSPNRGQAKNIQYF
TRBJ1-2,-,15,TRBV2,-,TGTGCCAGCAGTGATTTAGGGGGGGGAGGCTATGGCTACACCTTC,CASSDLGGGGYGYTF
TRBJ2-7,-,14,TRBV5-1,TRBD1,TGCGCCAGCAGCTTGGGACAGGGTCTGGGCGAGCAGTACTTC,CASSLGQGLGEQYF
TRBJ2-7,-,11,TRBV2,-,TGTGCCAGCAGTGGTTTCTACGAGCAGTACTTC,CASSGFYEQYF
TRBJ1-4,-,14,TRBV5-6,-,TGTGCCAGCAGCTTTGGCAGGGCTTATGAAAAACTGTTTTTT,CASSFGRAYEKLFF
TRBJ1-1,-,14,TRBV29-1,-,TGCAGCGTTGACGGGGCCGGGGCATGGACTGAAGCTTTCTTT,CSVDGAGAWTEAFF
TRBJ2-3,-,14,TRBV29-1,-,TGCAGCGTTGATCTGGCGGAAAGCACAGATACGCAGTATTTT,CSVDLAESTDTQYF
TRBJ2-5,-,13,TRBV2,-,TGTGCCAGCACCGGAGGGCTGGAGGAGACCCAGTACTTC,CASTGGLEETQYF
TRBJ2-5,-,13,TRBV10-1,TRBD1,TGCGCCAGCAGTGACGGACAGGGAGGGACCCAGTACTTC,CASSDGQGGTQYF
TRBJ1-2,once,16,TRBV18,-,TGTGCCAGCTCACCACCGTCCGGGGGCCATAACTATGGCTACACCTTC,CASSPPSGGHNYGYTF